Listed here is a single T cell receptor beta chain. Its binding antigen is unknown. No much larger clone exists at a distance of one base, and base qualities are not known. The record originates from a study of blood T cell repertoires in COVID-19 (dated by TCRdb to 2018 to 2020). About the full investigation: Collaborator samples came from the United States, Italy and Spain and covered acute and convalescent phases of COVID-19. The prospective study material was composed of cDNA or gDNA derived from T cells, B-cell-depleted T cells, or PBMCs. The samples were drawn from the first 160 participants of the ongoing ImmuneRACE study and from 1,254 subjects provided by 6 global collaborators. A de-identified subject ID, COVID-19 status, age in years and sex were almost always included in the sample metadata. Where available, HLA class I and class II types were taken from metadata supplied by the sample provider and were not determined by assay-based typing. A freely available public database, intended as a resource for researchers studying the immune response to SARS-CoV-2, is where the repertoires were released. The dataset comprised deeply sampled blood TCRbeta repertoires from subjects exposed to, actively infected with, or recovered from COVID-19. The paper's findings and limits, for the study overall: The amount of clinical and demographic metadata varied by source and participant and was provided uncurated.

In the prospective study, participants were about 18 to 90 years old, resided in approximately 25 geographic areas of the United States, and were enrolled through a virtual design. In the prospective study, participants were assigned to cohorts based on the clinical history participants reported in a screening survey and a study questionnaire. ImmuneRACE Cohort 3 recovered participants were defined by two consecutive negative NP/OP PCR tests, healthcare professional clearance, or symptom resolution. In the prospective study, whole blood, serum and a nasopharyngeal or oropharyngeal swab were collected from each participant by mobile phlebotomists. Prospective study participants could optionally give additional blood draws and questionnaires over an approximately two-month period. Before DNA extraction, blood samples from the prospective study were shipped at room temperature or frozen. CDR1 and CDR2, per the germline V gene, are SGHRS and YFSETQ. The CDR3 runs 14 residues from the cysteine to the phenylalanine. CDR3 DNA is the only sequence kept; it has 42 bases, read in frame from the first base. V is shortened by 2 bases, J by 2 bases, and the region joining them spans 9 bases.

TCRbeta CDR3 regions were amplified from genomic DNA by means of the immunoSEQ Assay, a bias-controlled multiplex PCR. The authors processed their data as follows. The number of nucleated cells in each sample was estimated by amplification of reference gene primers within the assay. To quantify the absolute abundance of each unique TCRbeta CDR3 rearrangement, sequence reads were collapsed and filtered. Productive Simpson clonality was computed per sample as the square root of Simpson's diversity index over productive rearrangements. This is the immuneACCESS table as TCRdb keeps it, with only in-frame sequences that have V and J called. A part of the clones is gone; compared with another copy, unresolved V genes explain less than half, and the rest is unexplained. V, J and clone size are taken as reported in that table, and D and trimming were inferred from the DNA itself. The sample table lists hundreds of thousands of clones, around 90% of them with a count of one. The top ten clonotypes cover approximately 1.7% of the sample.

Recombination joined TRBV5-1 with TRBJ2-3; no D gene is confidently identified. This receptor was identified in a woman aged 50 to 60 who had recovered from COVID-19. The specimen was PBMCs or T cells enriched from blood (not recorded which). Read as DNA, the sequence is TGCGCCAGCAGCTTACGAGGAGACACAGATACGCAGTATTTT. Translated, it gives CASSLRGDTDTQYF.